This T cell receptor (beta chain) was captured by sequencing in a study of blood T cell repertoires in COVID-19. Looking at the study overall: Material from acute and convalescent COVID-19 was sourced from the United States, Italy and Spain. The analysed material was cDNA or gDNA that came from T cells, B-cell-depleted T cells, or PBMCs.

There are 14 residues in the CDR3. Germline CDR1 MNHNS, CDR2 SASEGT. The trim removed 9 bases at V and 1 base at J, leaving 4 bases unmatched. Original data processing: How many nucleated cells were present was estimated from reference gene primer amplification. Clones were read by immunoSEQ multiplex PCR, and TCRdb kept only the in-frame ones, dropping some. The D gene and trimming were derived from the DNA, and the V and J assignments and clone size from that table. Here the sample spans 100,000 to 120,000 clones, more than 65% being singletons. Material: peripheral blood. This receptor was obtained from a man aged 45-60 years with acute or convalescent COVID-19. The chain is built from TRBV6-1 and TRBJ2-1; 9 bases match TRBD2. The CDR3 loop reads CASKRGESYNEQFF. CDR3 bases: TGTGCCAGTAAGCGGGGGGAGTCCTACAATGAGCAGTTCTTC.